One sample yielded the 9 T cell receptor beta chains listed below, sequenced in a study of T cells in Graves' hyperthyroidism and ophthalmopathy. RNA transcripts yielded amplified TCR beta CDR3 regions. The primer set for the first-round RT-PCR of the TCR CDR3 was HTBI. TCRdb recomputed calls from the multiplex PCR reads with MiXCR, one row per CDR3 protein. This sample carries 490,000 or so distinct CDR3 sequences, 15% to 20% of them seen once, and the ten largest clones take roughly 47%. What was sequenced was blood. These receptor sequences come from a middle-aged man with Graves' ophthalmopathy.

The chain uses TRBV4-2 and TRBJ2-3; 10 bases agree with TRBD2. CDR1 is LGHNA, CDR2 YNFKEQ, per germline. V lost 0 bases and J lost 3; bases outside the gene matches: 12. The CDR3 runs to 19 residues. The CDR3 is CASSQEGDSGGAQTDTQYF. In DNA form, the CDR3 reads TGTGCCAGCAGCCAAGAAGGAGACAGCGGGGGGGCCCAAACAGATACGCAGTATTTT.

There are many counts of this clonotype. The chain recombines TRBV28 with TRBJ2-1, with 11 bases identical to TRBD2. Per germline, CDR1 MDHEN and CDR2 SYDVKM. The CDR3 has 16 amino acids. Trimming took 6 bases from V and 7 from J; bases not matched to a gene: 11. CDR3: CASRPSSGRAWNEQFF. The CDR3 DNA reads as TGTGCCAGCAGACCTAGTAGCGGGAGGGCCTGGAATGAGCAGTTCTTC.

This chain joins TRBV28 and TRBJ2-7, with 7 bases identical to TRBD2. The CDR3 spans 14 residues. Germline CDR1 is MDHEN and CDR2 is SYDVKM. The J segment lost 3 bases and the V segment lost 5 bases, leaving 7 bases of the junction unmatched. CDR3 DNA: TGTGCCAGCAGTGAACTTTCTAGCGGCTACGAGCAGTACTTC. The encoded protein is CASSELSSGYEQYF.

At least ten counts were recorded for this clonotype. V gene TRBV7-3 combines with J gene TRBJ2-1; the match to TRBD2 covers 10 bases. J was trimmed by 7 bases and V by 5 bases; bases with no gene match: 8. Germline CDR1 reads SGHTA; CDR2 reads FQGTGA. This CDR3 has 15 residues. CDR3 in amino acids: CASSALAGAWNEQFF. In DNA form, the CDR3 reads TGTGCCAGCAGCGCTCTAGCGGGAGCGTGGAATGAGCAGTTCTTC.

The chain uses TRBV28 and TRBJ2-1; D perhaps matches TRBD1 (7 bases). Per germline, CDR1 MDHEN and CDR2 SYDVKM. The length of the CDR3 is 13 residues. V was shortened by 9 bases and J by 3 bases, with 12 bases between the two germline ends. CDR3 in amino acids: CASSGGFYNEQFF. The CDR3, as DNA: TGTGCCAGTTCAGGGGGGTTCTACAATGAGCAGTTCTTC.

Note on this clonotype: Given a much more abundant clone one base away, this may be a read error. The chain recombines TRBV3-1 with TRBJ2-3; no clear D. CDR1 and CDR2 (germline): LGHDT, YNNKEL (reference sequence). There are 14 residues in the CDR3. Trimming shortened V by 1 base and J by 4 bases, and 9 bases separated the two germline ends. CDR3 coding DNA: TGTGCCAGCAGCCAAGGAGGTTCCTCAGATACGCAGTATTTT. Translating gives CASSQGGSSDTQYF.

Points on this clonotype: This sequence may be a read error, since a much larger clone differs from it by one base. This rearrangement joins TRBV6-5 to TRBJ2-7, with a possible D match to TRBD2 (5 bases). Per the germline V gene, CDR1 is MNHEY and CDR2 is SVGAGI. Deletions cut 4 bases from V and 6 bases from J, with 13 bases between. The CDR3 totals 13 residues. The CDR3 DNA is TGTGCCAGCAGTTTCGCCCTAGCCTGCGAGCAGTACTTC. This gives the protein CASSFALACEQYF.

Many counts were recorded for this clonotype. The rearrangement links TRBV12-3 or TRBV12-4 to TRBJ2-7; 12 bases fit TRBD2. V trimming: 6 bases; J trimming: 10 bases; junction bases outside the gene matches: 7. This CDR3 spans 13 amino acids. The CDR3 nucleotides are TGTGCCAGCAGCGGACTAGCGGGAAAAGCACAGTACTTC. Translating it yields CASSGLAGKAQYF.

Here the CDR3 DNA reads TGTGCCAGCAGTTTATTACAGACCCCGGGAATGACAGATACGCAGTATTTT. Encoded protein: CASSLLQTPGMTDTQYF. The J gene is TRBJ2-3, the V gene TRBV27; TRBD2 is a possible D gene (5 bases). With 1 base removed from V and 3 bases from J, the gap between germline ends came to 17 bases. The CDR3 sequence is 17 residues long. Germline assignment: CDR1 MNHEY and CDR2 SMNVEV (reference sequence).